Sequencing of this T cell receptor beta chain was carried out in a study of metastatic and nonmetastatic thyroid tumors. TCRdb re-clonotyped the PCR reads via MiXCR. The sample shows tens of thousands of clones, approximately 4.1% of them seen only once. This clone was detected ten times or more. This CDR3 region has 15 residues. Germline values: CDR1 KGHDR, CDR2 SFDVKD. The V end lost 4 bases, the J end lost 4 bases, and 13 bases lay between the germline ends. Thyroid surgery took place with no prior treatment in any patient. The chain is built from TRBV24-1 and TRBJ1-5; possible D gene TRBD1, 6 bases. The source of this sequence is a female donor with papillary thyroid cancer or a benign thyroid nodule (not recorded which). Some clones in this sample may be carry-over from other donors' samples. Input material: blood. In nucleotides, the CDR3 is TGTGCCACCAGTGACCCAGGGGAAGGGAATCAGCCCCAGCATTTT. Translated, it gives CATSDPGEGNQPQHF.